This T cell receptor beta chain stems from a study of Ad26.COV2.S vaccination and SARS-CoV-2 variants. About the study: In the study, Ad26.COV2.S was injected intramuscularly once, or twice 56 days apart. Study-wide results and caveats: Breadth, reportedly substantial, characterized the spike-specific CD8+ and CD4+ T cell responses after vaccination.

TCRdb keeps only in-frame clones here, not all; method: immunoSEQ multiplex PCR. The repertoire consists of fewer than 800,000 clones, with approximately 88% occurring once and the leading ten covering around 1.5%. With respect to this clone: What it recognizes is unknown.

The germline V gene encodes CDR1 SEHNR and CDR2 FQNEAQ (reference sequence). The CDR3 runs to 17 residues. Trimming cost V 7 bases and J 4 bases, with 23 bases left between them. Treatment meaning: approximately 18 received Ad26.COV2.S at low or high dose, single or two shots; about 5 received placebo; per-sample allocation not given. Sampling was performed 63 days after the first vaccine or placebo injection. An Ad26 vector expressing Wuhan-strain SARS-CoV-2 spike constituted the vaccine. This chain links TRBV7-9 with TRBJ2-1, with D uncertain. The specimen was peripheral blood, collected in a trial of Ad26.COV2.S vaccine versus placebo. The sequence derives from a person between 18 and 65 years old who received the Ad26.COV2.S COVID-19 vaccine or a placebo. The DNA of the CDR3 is TGTGCCAGCACCACCTTTGGAGCTTCCCTTTTTTACAATGAGCAGTTCTTC. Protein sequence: CASTTFGASLFYNEQFF.